This note documents a single TCR beta chain sequence. Antigen unknown. The V and J ends lost 5 bases and 5 bases, in that order; junction bases with no gene match: 7. The CDR3 covers 14 residues. Germline V gene sequence: CDR1 LGHNA, CDR2 YNFKEQ. At sampling all donors were nominally healthy, likely with unrecorded immune exposures. The record originates from a study of cytomegalovirus exposure and HLA in healthy donors. In the PCR, 60 Vbeta and 13 Jbeta primers were used. TCRdb keeps only in-frame clones here, not all; method: immunoSEQ multiplex PCR. The sample consists of over 150,000 clones, approximately 81% of them appearing once. The study's findings and limits: TCR association rates varied by HLA locus in a later analysis, with DRB1 highest and HLA-C lowest. About 87% or about 30% of the time was how often most TCR beta V segments were productive, according to an earlier analysis. The later analysis indicated that the majority of CMV-associated TCR beta chains appeared HLA-restricted.

This sequence originates from a woman in her 30s in good health and CMV-seropositive. The J gene is TRBJ2-5, the V gene TRBV4-2; TRBD1 matches 8 bases. The sample taken for sequencing was PBMCs. The CDR3 DNA is TGTGCCAGCAGCAACACAGGGGGTCGGGAGACCCAGTACTTC. Encoded protein: CASSNTGGRETQYF.